A selection of T cell receptor beta chains follows, all from one sample in a study of identical twins. TCRdb redid the calling of the 5' RACE reads with MiXCR, one entry per CDR3 protein. The data hold 350,000 to 600,000 distinct CDR3 sequences, with approximately 14% observed a single time. The same data also went into a second study, on yellow fever vaccine responses in identical twins.

Input material: CD4+ T cells sorted from blood. The receptors here all came from a woman under 30 in good health. The CDR3 runs from the conserved cysteine through the conserved F or W. D genes are given only for firm matches. The size entry is marked missing in some rows and otherwise reads once, few, many or a size class.

clone size	D gene	V gene	J gene	CDR3 protein	CDR3 DNA
-	TRBD1	TRBV14	TRBJ2-1	CASSLRGQGSDEQFF	TGTGCCAGCAGCCTTCGGGGACAGGGATCCGATGAGCAGTTCTTC
few	TRBD2	TRBV20-1	TRBJ2-3	CSASLPSGRADTQYF	TGCAGTGCTAGTCTCCCGAGCGGGAGAGCAGATACGCAGTATTTT
few	-	TRBV11-2	TRBJ2-6	CASSFLASGANVLTF	TGTGCCAGCAGCTTCCTAGCGTCTGGGGCCAACGTCCTGACTTTC
few	-	TRBV10-3	TRBJ2-2	CAMRGTGELFF	TGTGCCATGAGAGGCACCGGGGAGCTGTTTTTT
few	TRBD1	TRBV20-1	TRBJ1-6	CSARSEDRANSPLHF	TGCAGTGCTAGGAGTGAGGACAGGGCTAATTCACCCCTCCACTTT
-	-	TRBV9	TRBJ2-7	CASSVAVGVFEQYF	TGTGCCAGCAGCGTCGCGGTGGGGGTTTTCGAGCAGTACTTC
-	-	TRBV27	TRBJ1-6	CASSFGHSPLHF	TGTGCCAGCAGTTTTGGTCATTCACCCCTCCACTTT
few	TRBD2	TRBV12-3/TRBV12-4	TRBJ2-1	CASSRAGVYYNEQFF	TGTGCCAGCAGCCGAGCGGGAGTATACTACAATGAGCAGTTCTTC
few	TRBD2	TRBV20-1	TRBJ2-1	CSGAPSRAGVPGKQFF	TGCAGTGGCGCGCCCTCTAGAGCGGGAGTTCCCGGTAAGCAGTTCTTC
-	TRBD2	TRBV11-2	TRBJ2-5	CASSPGSGRAVRTETQYF	TGTGCCAGCAGTCCGGGAAGCGGGAGGGCCGTGCGTACAGAGACCCAGTACTTC